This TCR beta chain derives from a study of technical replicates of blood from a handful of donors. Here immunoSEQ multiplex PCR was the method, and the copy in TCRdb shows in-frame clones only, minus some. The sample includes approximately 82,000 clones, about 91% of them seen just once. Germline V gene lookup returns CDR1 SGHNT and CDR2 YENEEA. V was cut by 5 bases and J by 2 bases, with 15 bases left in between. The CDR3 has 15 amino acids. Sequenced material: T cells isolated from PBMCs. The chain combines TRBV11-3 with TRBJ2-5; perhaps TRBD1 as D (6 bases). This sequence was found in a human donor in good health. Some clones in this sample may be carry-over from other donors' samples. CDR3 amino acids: CASSDPGHLQETQYF. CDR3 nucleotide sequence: TGTGCCAGCAGCGATCCGGGACACCTTCAAGAGACCCAGTACTTC.